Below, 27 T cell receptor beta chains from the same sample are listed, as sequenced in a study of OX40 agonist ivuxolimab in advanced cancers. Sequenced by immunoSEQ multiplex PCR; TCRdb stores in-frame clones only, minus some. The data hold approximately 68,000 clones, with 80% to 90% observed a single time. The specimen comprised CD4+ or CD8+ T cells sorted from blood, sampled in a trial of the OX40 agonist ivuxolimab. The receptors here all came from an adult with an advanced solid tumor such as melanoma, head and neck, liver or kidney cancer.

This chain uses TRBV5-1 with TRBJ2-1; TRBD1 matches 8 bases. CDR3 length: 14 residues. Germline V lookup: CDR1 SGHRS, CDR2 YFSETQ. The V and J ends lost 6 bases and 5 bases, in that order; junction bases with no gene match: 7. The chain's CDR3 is CASTVQGADNEQFF. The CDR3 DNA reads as TGCGCCAGCACGGTCCAGGGGGCAGACAATGAGCAGTTCTTC.

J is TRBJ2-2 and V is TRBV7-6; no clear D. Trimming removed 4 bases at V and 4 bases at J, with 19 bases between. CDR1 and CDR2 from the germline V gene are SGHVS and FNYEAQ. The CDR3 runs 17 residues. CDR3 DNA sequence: TGTGCCAGCAGCTCCCGTCAATCTAACGTCGGCACCGGGGAGCTGTTTTTT. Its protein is CASSSRQSNVGTGELFF.

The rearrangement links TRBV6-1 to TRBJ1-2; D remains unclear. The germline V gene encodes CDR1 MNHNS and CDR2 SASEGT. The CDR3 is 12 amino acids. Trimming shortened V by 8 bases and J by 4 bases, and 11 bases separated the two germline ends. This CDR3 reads CASGSRTYGYTF. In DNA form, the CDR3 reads TGTGCCAGCGGGTCCAGGACCTATGGCTACACCTTC.

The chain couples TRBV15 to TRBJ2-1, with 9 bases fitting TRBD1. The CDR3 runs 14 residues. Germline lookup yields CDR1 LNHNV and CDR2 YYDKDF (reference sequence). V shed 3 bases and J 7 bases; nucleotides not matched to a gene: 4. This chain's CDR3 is CATSRTGGYNEQFF. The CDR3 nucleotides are TGTGCCACCAGCAGGACAGGGGGTTATAATGAGCAGTTCTTC.

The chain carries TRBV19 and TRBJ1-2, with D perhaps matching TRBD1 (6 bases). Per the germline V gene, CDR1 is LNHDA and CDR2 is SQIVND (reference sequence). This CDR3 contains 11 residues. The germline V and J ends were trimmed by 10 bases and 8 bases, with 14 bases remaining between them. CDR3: CAITQGGGYTF. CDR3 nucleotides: TGTGCCATTACACAGGGAGGCGGCTACACCTTC. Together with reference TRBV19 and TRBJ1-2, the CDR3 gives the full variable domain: DGGITQSPKYLFRKEGQNVTLSCEQNLNHDAMYWYRQDPGQGLRLIYYSQIVNDFQKGDIAEGYSVSREKKESFPLTVTSAQKNPTAFYLCAITQGGGYTFGSGTRLTVV.

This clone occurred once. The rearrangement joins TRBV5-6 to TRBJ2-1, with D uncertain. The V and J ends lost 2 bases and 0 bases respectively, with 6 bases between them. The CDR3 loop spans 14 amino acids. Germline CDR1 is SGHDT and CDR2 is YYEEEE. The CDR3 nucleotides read TGTGCCAGCAGCTTCCCAAGCTCCTACAATGAGCAGTTCTTC. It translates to CASSFPSSYNEQFF.

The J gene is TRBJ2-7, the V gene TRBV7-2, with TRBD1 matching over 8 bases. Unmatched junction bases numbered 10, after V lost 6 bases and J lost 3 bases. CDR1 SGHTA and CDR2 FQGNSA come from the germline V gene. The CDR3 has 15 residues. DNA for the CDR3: TGTGCCAGCAGTAGCGACAGGGGCCGAAACTACGAGCAGTACTTC. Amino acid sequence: CASSSDRGRNYEQYF.

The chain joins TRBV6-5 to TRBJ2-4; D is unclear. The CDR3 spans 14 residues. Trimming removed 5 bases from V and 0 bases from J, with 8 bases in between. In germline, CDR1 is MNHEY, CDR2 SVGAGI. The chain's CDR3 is CASSPSLAKNIQYF. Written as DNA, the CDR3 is TGTGCCAGCAGTCCTTCACTAGCCAAAAACATTCAGTACTTC.

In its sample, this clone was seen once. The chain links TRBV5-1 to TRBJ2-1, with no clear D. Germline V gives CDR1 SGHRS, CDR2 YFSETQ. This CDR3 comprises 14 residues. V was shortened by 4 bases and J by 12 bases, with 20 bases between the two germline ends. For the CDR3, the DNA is TGCGCCAGCAGCCTAAAGGAGAGTACAATGAGGCAGTTCTTC. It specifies CASSLKESTMRQFF.

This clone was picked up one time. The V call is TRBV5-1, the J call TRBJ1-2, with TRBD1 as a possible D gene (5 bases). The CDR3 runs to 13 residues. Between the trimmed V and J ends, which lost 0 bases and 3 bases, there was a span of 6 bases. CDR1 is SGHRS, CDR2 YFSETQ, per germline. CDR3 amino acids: CASSLVGDYGYTF. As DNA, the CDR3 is TGCGCCAGCAGCTTGGTAGGGGACTATGGCTACACCTTC.

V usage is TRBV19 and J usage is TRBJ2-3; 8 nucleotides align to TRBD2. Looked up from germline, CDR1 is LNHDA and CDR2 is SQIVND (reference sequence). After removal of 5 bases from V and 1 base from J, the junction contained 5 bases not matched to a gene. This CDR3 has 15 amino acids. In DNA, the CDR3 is TGTGCCAGTAGTCCGCATAGCGGGGGCACAGATACGCAGTATTTT. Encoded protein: CASSPHSGGTDTQYF.

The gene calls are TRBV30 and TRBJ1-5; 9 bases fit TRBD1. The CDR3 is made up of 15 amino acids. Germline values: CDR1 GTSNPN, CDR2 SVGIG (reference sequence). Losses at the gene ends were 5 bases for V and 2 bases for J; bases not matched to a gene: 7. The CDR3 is CAWGQGTKGNQPQHF. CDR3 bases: TGTGCCTGGGGACAGGGGACAAAGGGCAATCAGCCCCAGCATTTT.

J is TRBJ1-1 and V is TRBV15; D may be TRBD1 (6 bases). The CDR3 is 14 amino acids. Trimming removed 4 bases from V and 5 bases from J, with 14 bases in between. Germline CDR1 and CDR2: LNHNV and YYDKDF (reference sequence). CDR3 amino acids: CATSKGVRETEAFF. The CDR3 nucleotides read TGTGCCACCAGCAAGGGGGTCAGGGAAACTGAAGCTTTCTTT.

CDR3 nucleotide sequence: TGTGCCAGCTCACTGAACCCGGGACAGGTACCAAACACCATATATTTT. This codes for CASSLNPGQVPNTIYF. The rearrangement links TRBV18 to TRBJ1-3; 8 nucleotides line up with TRBD1. Germline CDR1 reads KGHSH; CDR2 reads LQKENI. Trimming took 4 bases from V and 6 from J; bases not matched to a gene: 11. This CDR3 region has 16 residues.

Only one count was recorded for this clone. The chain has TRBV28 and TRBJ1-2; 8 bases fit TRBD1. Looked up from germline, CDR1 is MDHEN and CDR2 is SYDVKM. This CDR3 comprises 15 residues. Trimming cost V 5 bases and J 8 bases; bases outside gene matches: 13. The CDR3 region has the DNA TGTGCCAGCAGTGGAAACCCGGTGACAGGGGAAGGCTACACCTTC. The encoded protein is CASSGNPVTGEGYTF.

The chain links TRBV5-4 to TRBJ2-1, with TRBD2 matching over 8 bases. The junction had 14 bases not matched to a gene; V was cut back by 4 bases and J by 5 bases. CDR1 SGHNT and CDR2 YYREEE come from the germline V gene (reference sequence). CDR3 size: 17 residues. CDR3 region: CASSLLVGTRANNEQFF. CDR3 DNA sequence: TGTGCCAGCAGCCTTTTAGTGGGGACTAGGGCCAACAATGAGCAGTTCTTC.

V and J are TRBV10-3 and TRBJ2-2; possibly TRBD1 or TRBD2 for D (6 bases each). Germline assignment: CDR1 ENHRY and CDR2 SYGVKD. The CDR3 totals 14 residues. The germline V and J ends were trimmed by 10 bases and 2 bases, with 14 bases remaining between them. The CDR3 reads CATRRDTNTGELFF. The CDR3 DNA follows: TGTGCCACCAGGAGGGACACCAACACCGGGGAGCTGTTTTTT.

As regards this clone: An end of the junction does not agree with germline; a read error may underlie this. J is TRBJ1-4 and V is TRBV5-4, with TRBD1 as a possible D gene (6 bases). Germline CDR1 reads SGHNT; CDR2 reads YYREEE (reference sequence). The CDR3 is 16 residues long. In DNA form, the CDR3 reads TGCGCCAGCAGCCAAGATCTAGGGGGGCTTAATGAAAAACTGTTTTTT. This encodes CASSQDLGGLNEKLFF.

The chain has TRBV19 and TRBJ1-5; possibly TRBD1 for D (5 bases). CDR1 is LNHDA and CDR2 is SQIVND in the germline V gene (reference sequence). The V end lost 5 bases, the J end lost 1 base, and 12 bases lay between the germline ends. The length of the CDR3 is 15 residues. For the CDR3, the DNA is TGTGCCAGTAGTGCGCAGCCAGGGAGCAATCAGCCCCAGCATTTT. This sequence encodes CASSAQPGSNQPQHF.

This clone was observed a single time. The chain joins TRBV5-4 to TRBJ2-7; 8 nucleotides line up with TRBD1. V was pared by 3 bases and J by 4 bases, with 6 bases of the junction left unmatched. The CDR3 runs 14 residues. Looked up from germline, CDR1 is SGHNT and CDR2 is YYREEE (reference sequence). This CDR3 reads CASSSRTGRYEQYF. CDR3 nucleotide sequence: TGTGCCAGCAGCTCACGGACAGGGAGGTACGAGCAGTACTTC.

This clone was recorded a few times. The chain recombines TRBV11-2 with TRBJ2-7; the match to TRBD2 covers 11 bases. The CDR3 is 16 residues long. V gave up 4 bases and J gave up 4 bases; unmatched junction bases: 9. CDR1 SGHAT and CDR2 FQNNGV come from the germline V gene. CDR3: CASSSTGLAGDYEQYF. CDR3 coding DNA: TGTGCCAGCAGCTCAACCGGACTAGCGGGTGATTACGAGCAGTACTTC.

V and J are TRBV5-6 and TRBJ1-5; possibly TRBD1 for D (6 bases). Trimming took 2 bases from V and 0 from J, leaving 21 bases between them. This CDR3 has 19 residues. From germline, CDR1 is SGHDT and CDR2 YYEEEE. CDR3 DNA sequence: TGTGCCAGCAGCTTTGGTGGTAGAGGGACACTTTTTAGCAATCAGCCCCAGCATTTT. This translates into CASSFGGRGTLFSNQPQHF.

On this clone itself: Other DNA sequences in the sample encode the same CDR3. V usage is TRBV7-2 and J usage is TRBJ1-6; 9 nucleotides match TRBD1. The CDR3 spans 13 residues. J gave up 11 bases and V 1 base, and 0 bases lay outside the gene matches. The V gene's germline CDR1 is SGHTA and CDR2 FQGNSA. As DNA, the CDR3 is TGTGCCAGCAGCTTAGGGACAGGGGCACCCCTCCACTTT. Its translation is CASSLGTGAPLHF.

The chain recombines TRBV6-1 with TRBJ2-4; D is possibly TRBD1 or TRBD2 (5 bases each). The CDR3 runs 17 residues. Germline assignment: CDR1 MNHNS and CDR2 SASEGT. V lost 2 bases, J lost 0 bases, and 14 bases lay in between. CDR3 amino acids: CASSEHEGLIAKNIQYF. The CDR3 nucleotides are TGTGCCAGCAGTGAACATGAGGGGCTCATAGCCAAAAACATTCAGTACTTC.

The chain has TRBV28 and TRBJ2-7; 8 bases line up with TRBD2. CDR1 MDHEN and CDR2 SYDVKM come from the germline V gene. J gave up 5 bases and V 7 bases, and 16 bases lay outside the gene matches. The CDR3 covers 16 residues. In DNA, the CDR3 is TGTGCCAGCATAAATAGCGGGAAAACTCATATCGACGAGCAGTACTTC. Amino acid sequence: CASINSGKTHIDEQYF.

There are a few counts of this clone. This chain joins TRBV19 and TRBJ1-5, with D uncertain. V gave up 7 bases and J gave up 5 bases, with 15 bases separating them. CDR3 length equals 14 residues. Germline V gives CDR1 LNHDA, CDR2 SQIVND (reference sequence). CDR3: CASKFGTADQPQHF. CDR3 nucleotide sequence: TGTGCCAGTAAGTTTGGCACAGCAGATCAGCCCCAGCATTTT.

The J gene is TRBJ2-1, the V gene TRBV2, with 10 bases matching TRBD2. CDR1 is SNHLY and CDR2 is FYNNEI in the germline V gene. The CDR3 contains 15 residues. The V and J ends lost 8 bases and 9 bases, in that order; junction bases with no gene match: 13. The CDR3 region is CASYRASGSSAEQFF. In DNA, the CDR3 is TGTGCCAGCTATCGGGCTAGCGGGAGTTCGGCTGAGCAGTTCTTC.